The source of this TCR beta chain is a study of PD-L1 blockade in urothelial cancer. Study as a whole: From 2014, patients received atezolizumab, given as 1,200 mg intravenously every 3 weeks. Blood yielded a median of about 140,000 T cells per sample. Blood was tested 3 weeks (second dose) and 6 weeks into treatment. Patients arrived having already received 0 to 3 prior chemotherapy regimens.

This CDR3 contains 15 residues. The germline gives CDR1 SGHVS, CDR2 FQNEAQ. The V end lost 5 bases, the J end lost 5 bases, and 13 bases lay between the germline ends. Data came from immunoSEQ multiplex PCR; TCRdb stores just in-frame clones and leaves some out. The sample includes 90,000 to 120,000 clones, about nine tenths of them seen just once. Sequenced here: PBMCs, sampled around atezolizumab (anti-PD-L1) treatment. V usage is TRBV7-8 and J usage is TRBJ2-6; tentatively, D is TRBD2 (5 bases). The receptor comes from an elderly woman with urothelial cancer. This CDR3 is CASSVGETRANVLTF. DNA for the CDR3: TGTGCCAGCAGCGTCGGGGAGACAAGGGCCAACGTCCTGACTTTC.